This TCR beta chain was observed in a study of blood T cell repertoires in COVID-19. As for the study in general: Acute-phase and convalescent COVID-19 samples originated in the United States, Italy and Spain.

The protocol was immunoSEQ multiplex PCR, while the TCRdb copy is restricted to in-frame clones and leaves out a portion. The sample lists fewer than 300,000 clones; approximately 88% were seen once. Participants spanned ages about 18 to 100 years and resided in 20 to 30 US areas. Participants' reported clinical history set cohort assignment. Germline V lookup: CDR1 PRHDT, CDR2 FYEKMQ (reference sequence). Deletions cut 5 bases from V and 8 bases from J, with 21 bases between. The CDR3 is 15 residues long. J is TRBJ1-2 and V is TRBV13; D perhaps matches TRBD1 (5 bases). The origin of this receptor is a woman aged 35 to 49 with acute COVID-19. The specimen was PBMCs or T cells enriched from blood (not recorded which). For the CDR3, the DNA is TGTGCCAGCAGCGCGGGACGCACGCAGATGGAGGGCTACACCTTC. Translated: CASSAGRTQMEGYTF. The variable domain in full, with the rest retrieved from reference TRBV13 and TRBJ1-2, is AAGVIQSPRHLIKEKRETATLKCYPIPRHDTVYWYQQGPGQDPQFLISFYEKMQSDKGSIPDRFSAQQFSDYHSELNMSSLELGDSALYFCASSAGRTQMEGYTFGSGTRLTVV.